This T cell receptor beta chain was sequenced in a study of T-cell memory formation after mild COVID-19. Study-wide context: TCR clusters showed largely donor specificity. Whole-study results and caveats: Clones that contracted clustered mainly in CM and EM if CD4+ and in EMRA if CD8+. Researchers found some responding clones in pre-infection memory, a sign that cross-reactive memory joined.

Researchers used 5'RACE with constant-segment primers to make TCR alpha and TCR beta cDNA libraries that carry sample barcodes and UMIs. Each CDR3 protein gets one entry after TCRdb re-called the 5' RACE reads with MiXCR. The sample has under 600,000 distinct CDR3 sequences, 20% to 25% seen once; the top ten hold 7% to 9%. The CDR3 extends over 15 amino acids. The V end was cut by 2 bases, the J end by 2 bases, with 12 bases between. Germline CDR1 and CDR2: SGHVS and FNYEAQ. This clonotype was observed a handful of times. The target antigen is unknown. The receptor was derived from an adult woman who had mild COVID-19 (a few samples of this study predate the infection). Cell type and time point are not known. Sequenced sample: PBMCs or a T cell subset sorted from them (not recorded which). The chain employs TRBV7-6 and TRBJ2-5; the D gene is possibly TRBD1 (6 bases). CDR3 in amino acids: CASSLLQGPQETQYF. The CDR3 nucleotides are TGTGCCAGCAGCTTATTACAGGGTCCTCAAGAGACCCAGTACTTC.